These T cell receptor beta chains were read from a single sample in a study of T cell responses to AZD1222 COVID-19 vaccine. Some clones are missing from TCRdb's copy, which holds only in-frame ones; the method was immunoSEQ multiplex PCR. The top ten hold around 0.6% of the sample, which has roughly 270,000 clones, around 92% seen once. Here the sequenced sample was peripheral blood, taken 28 days after the second AZD1222 dose. The receptors shown here come from an adult who received the AZD1222 COVID-19 vaccine. The CDR3 runs from the conserved cysteine through the conserved F or W. The D gene is left open where the match is weak. Rows give clone size only sometimes, using once, few, many, or a class for an expanded clone.

abundance | len | d_gene | j_gene | v_gene | CDR3aa | CDR3nt
. | 10 | . | TRBJ1-6 | TRBV2 | CASGNSPLHF | TGTGCCAGCGGTAATTCACCCCTCCACTTT
. | 13 | . | TRBJ2-3 | TRBV19 | CASSNGPTDTQYF | TGTGCCAGTAGTAACGGACCCACAGATACGCAGTATTTT
once | 13 | TRBD1 | TRBJ2-7 | TRBV28 | CATLDRASYEQYF | TGTGCCACCTTAGACAGGGCCTCCTACGAGCAGTACTTC
. | 13 | . | TRBJ2-5 | TRBV2 | CASKVQYQETQYF | TGTGCCAGCAAGGTCCAGTACCAAGAGACCCAGTACTTC
. | 17 | TRBD2 | TRBJ2-1 | TRBV5-1 | CASSLGTSGGSYNEQFF | TGCGCCAGCAGCTTGGGGACTAGCGGGGGGAGTTACAATGAGCAGTTCTTC
. | 16 | TRBD2 | TRBJ2-3 | TRBV18 | CASSPLIAGEGDTQYF | TGTGCCAGCTCACCACTTATAGCGGGAGAGGGAGATACGCAGTATTTT
. | 16 | TRBD1 | TRBJ2-2 | TRBV5-1 | CASSHWTGTNTGELFF | TGCGCCAGCAGCCACTGGACAGGAACGAACACCGGGGAGCTGTTTTTT
. | 16 | . | TRBJ1-3 | TRBV19 | CASSIVGSRSGNTIYF | TGTGCCAGTAGTATAGTTGGCAGCCGCTCTGGAAACACCATATATTTT
once | 16 | TRBD1 | TRBJ2-1 | TRBV28 | CASRPGTGLARAEQFF | TGTGCCAGCCGTCCCGGGACAGGGCTGGCCAGGGCTGAGCAGTTCTTC
. | 12 | . | TRBJ2-7 | TRBV3-1/TRBV3-2 | CASSHPSYEQYF | TGTGCCAGCAGCCATCCCTCCTACGAGCAGTACTTC
. | 15 | TRBD2 | TRBJ2-4 | TRBV10-3 | CAISESGGRENIQYF | TGTGCCATCAGTGAGTCGGGAGGGAGGGAAAACATTCAGTACTTC
. | 13 | . | TRBJ1-1 | TRBV5-1 | CASSLGTGAEAFF | TGCGCCAGCAGCTTGGGCACAGGAGCTGAAGCTTTCTTT
once | 16 | TRBD2 | TRBJ2-3 | TRBV5-1 | CASSQGTSGGADTQYF | TGCGCCAGCAGCCAAGGGACTAGCGGGGGGGCAGATACGCAGTATTTT
. | 13 | . | TRBJ1-5 | TRBV6-4 | CASSEGPGGPQHF | TGTGCCAGCAGTGAGGGCCCAGGAGGGCCCCAGCATTTT
. | 14 | . | TRBJ1-5 | TRBV28 | CASSLLRGDQPQHF | TGTGCCAGCAGTTTACTCAGGGGCGATCAGCCCCAGCATTTT
. | 15 | TRBD1 | TRBJ2-1 | TRBV24-1 | CATSDSGQAWSEQFF | TGTGCCACCAGTGATTCTGGACAGGCGTGGTCTGAGCAGTTCTTC
. | 14 | . | TRBJ2-1 | TRBV9 | CASSVDSHTNEQFF | TGTGCCAGCAGCGTAGATTCGCACACCAATGAGCAGTTCTTC
. | 16 | . | TRBJ1-2 | TRBV7-9 | CASSYPGTEPNYGYTF | TGTGCCAGCAGCTACCCCGGGACCGAGCCTAACTATGGCTACACCTTC
. | 13 | . | TRBJ1-2 | TRBV2 | CASSYGQSYGYTF | TGTGCCAGCAGTTATGGACAAAGCTATGGCTACACCTTC
. | 13 | . | TRBJ1-2 | TRBV18 | CASSRDSNYGYTF | TGTGCCAGCTCACGCGACAGTAACTATGGCTACACCTTC
once | 11 | . | TRBJ2-1 | TRBV20-1 | CSGKRYNEQFF | TGCAGTGGGAAGCGCTACAATGAGCAGTTCTTC
. | 17 | . | TRBJ2-2 | TRBV5-6 | CASSLGVVVRATGELFF | TGTGCCAGCAGCTTGGGGGTGGTGGTCAGAGCCACCGGGGAGCTGTTTTTT
. | 13 | . | TRBJ2-5 | TRBV27 | CASSLWGKETQYF | TGTGCCAGCAGTTTATGGGGGAAAGAGACCCAGTACTTC
. | 16 | . | TRBJ2-2 | TRBV27 | CASSLGGLGLSGELFF | TGTGCCAGCAGCTTAGGGGGTCTTGGACTCTCCGGGGAGCTGTTTTTT
. | 15 | . | TRBJ1-3 | TRBV4-1 | CASSQNPTAGNTIYF | TGCGCCAGCAGCCAAAATCCGACCGCAGGAAACACCATATATTTT
. | 15 | TRBD1 | TRBJ2-1 | TRBV7-8 | CASSRRRTGFNEQFF | TGTGCCAGCAGCCGCCGCCGGACAGGGTTCAATGAGCAGTTCTTC
once | 16 | TRBD1 | TRBJ1-5 | TRBV9 | CASSPGTGGSNQPQHF | TGTGCCAGCAGCCCCGGGACAGGGGGCAGCAATCAGCCCCAGCATTTT
. | 13 | . | TRBJ2-5 | TRBV9 | CASSGAGAETQYF | TGTGCCAGCAGCGGAGCCGGGGCCGAGACCCAGTACTTC
. | 16 | . | TRBJ1-1 | TRBV10-1 | CASSESQGLKNTEAFF | TGCGCCAGCAGTGAGTCGCAAGGTTTGAAGAACACTGAAGCTTTCTTT
. | 13 | . | TRBJ1-3 | TRBV28 | CASSLSEGNTIYF | TGTGCCAGCAGTTTATCAGAAGGAAACACCATATATTTT
. | 13 | . | TRBJ2-7 | TRBV10-3 | CAISETGISEQYF | TGTGCCATCAGTGAAACAGGGATAAGCGAGCAGTACTTC
. | 15 | . | TRBJ1-2 | TRBV7-9 | CASSLGAGANYGYTF | TGTGCCAGCAGCTTAGGCGCAGGAGCTAACTATGGCTACACCTTC
. | 15 | TRBD2 | TRBJ2-2 | TRBV30 | CAWSLGGSLPGELFF | TGTGCCTGGAGTCTGGGCGGGAGTTTACCCGGGGAGCTGTTTTTT
. | 16 | . | TRBJ1-5 | TRBV7-2 | CASSLLGGFSNQPQHF | TGTGCCAGCAGCCTCCTAGGGGGGTTTAGCAATCAGCCCCAGCATTTT
. | 13 | . | TRBJ2-1 | TRBV28 | CATDFGRYNEQFF | TGTGCCACCGACTTTGGGCGGTACAATGAGCAGTTCTTC
. | 13 | . | TRBJ1-3 | TRBV6-5 | CASRYDTGNTIYF | TGTGCCAGCAGGTACGACACCGGGAACACCATATATTTT
. | 16 | TRBD1 | TRBJ2-1 | TRBV15 | CATSREGGQGSDEQFF | TGTGCCACCAGCAGAGAGGGGGGACAGGGTAGCGATGAGCAGTTCTTC
. | 14 | TRBD1 | TRBJ2-7 | TRBV20-1 | CSASTGTVSYEQYF | TGCAGTGCGAGTACCGGGACAGTTTCCTACGAGCAGTACTTC
. | 14 | . | TRBJ1-4 | TRBV4-3 | CASSQAQGVEKLFF | TGCGCCAGCAGCCAAGCTCAGGGAGTTGAAAAACTGTTTTTT
. | 15 | . | TRBJ1-5 | TRBV5-4 | CASSLDPDSNQPQHF | TGTGCCAGCAGCTTGGACCCCGATAGTAATCAGCCCCAGCATTTT
. | 15 | . | TRBJ2-2 | TRBV7-9 | CASSLSQTNTGELFF | TGTGCCAGCAGCTTAAGCCAGACGAACACCGGGGAGCTGTTTTTT
. | 15 | TRBD1 | TRBJ1-1 | TRBV7-9 | CASSSRTGEDTEAFF | TGTGCCAGCAGCTCACGGACAGGGGAAGACACTGAAGCTTTCTTT
. | 17 | TRBD1 | TRBJ2-7 | TRBV5-6 | CASSHRGPGRTSYEQYF | TGTGCCAGCAGCCATAGGGGGCCGGGCAGAACTTCCTACGAGCAGTACTTC
. | 15 | TRBD1 | TRBJ1-2 | TRBV19 | CASSLYDRGGYGYTF | TGTGCCAGTAGCTTATATGACAGGGGTGGCTATGGCTACACCTTC
. | 14 | . | TRBJ1-6 | TRBV19 | CASSTAIRAQALHF | TGTGCCAGTAGTACCGCCATCCGGGCCCAGGCCCTCCACTTT
once | 15 | TRBD1 | TRBJ1-4 | TRBV28 | CASSFGGQGNEKLFF | TGTGCCAGCAGTTTTGGGGGACAGGGGAATGAAAAACTGTTTTTT